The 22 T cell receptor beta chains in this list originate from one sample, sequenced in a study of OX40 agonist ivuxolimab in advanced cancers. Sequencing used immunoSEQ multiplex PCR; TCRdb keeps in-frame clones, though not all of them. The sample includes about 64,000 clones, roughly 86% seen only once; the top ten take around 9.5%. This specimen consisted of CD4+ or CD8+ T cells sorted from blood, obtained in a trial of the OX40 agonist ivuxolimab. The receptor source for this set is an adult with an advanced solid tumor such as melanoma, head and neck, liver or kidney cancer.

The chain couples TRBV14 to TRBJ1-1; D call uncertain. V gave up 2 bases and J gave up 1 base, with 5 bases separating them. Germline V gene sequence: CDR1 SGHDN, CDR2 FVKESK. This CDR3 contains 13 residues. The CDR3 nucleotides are TGTGCCAGCAGCCAAAGCCGGAACACTGAAGCTTTCTTT. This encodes CASSQSRNTEAFF.

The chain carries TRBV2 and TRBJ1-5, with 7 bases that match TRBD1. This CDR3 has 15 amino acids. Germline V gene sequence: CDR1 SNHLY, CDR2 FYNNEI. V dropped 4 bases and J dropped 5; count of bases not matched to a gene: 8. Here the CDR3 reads CASSVVTGWDQPQHF. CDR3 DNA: TGTGCCAGCAGTGTTGTGACAGGGTGGGATCAGCCCCAGCATTTT.

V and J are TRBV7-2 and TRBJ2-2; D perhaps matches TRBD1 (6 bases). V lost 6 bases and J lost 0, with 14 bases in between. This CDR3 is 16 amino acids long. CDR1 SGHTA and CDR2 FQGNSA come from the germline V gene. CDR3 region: CASRSQGNANTGELFF. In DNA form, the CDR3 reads TGTGCCAGCAGGTCACAGGGAAACGCGAACACCGGGGAGCTGTTTTTT.

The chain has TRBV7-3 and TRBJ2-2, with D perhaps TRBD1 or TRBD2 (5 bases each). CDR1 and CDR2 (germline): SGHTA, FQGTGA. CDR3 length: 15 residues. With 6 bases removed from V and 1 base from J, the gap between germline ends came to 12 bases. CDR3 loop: CASRLPGLNTGELFF. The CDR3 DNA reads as TGTGCCAGCAGATTACCGGGGCTGAACACCGGGGAGCTGTTTTTT.

CDR3 DNA sequence: TGCGCCAGCAGCTTGTTATTCAGGGGCCAAGAGACCCAGTACTTC. This gives the protein CASSLLFRGQETQYF. The chain is built from TRBV5-1 and TRBJ2-5; weak D call: TRBD1 (6 bases). The germline CDR1 and CDR2 sequences are SGHRS and YFSETQ. CDR3 length: 15 amino acids. V lost 1 base to trimming and J lost 1 base, with 11 bases between them.

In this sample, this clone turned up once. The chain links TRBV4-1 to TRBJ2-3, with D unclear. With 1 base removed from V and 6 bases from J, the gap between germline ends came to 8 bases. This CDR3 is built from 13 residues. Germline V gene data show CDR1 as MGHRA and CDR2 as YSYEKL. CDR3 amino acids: CASSQVPRDTQYF. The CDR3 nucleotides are TGCGCCAGCAGCCAAGTACCCAGGGATACGCAGTATTTT.

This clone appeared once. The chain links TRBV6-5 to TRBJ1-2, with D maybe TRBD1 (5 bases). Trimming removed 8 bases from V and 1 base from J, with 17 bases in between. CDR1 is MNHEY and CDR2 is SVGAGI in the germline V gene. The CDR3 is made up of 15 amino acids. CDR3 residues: CASVFRSTDNYGYTF. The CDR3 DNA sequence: TGTGCCAGCGTATTTCGCTCGACAGATAACTATGGCTACACCTTC.

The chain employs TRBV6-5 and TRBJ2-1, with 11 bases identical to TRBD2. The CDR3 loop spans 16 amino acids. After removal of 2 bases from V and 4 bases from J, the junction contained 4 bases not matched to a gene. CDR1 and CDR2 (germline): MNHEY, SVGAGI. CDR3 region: CASSYASGGRYNEQFF. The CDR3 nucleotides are TGTGCCAGCAGTTACGCTAGCGGGGGGCGGTACAATGAGCAGTTCTTC.

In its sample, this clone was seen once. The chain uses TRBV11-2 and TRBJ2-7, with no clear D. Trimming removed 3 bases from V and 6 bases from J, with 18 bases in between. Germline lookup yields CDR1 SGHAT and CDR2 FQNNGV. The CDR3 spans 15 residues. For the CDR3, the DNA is TGTGCCAGCAGCTTCGGCGCTCTAATCCCCAGCGAGCAGTACTTC. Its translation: CASSFGALIPSEQYF.

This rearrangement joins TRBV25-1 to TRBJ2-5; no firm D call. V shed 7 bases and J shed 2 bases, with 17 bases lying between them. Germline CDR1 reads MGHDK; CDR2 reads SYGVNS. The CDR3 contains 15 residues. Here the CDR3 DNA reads TGTGCCAGCACCTCTCCGGTTATGGGGCAAGAGACCCAGTACTTC. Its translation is CASTSPVMGQETQYF.

CDR3 coding DNA: TGTGCCAGCCGCGGGACGGCCGGCCCCTACGAGCAGTACTTC. Encoded protein: CASRGTAGPYEQYF. The V gene is TRBV6-5, the J gene TRBJ2-7, with D tentatively TRBD2 (6 bases). The ends were cut back, 8 bases at V and 2 bases at J, with 16 bases in the middle. CDR3 length: 14 residues. Germline CDR1 reads MNHEY; CDR2 reads SVGAGI.

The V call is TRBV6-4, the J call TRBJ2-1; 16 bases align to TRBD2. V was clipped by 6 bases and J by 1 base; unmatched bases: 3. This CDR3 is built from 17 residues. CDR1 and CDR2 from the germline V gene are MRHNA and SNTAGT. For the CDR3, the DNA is TGTGCCAGCAGCGGGACTAGCGGGAGGGCATCCTACAATGAGCAGTTCTTC. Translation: CASSGTSGRASYNEQFF.

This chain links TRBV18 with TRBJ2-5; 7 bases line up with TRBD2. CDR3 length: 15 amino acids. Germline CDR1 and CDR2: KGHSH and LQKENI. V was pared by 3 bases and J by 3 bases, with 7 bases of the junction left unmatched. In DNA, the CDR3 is TGTGCCAGCTCACCTTCCACGGGAGGAAAAGAGACCCAGTACTTC. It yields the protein CASSPSTGGKETQYF.

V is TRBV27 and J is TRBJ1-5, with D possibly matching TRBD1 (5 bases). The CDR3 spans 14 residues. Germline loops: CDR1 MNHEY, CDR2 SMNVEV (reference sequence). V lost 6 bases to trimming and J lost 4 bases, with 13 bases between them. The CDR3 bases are TGTGCCAGCAGCGACAGAATGGGGAATCAGCCCCAGCATTTT. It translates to CASSDRMGNQPQHF.

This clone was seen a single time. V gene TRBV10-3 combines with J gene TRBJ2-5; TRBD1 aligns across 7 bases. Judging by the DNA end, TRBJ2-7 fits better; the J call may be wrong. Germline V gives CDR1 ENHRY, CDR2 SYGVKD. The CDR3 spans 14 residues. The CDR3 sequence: CAIRETGLSYEQYF. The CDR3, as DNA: TGTGCCATCAGGGAGACAGGGCTGTCCTACGAGCAGTACTTC.

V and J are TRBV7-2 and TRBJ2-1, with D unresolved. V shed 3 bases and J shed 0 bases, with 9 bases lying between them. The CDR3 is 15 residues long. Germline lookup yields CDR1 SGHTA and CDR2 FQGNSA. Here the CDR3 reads CASSLLNPSYNEQFF. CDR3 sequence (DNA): TGTGCCAGCAGCTTGTTGAACCCCTCCTACAATGAGCAGTTCTTC.

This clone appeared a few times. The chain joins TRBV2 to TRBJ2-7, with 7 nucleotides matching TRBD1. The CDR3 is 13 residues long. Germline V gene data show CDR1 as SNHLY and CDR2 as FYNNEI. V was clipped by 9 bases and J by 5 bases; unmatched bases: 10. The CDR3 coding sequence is TGTGCCAGACAGGGGAATCGGGTGGACGAGCAGTACTTC. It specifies CARQGNRVDEQYF.

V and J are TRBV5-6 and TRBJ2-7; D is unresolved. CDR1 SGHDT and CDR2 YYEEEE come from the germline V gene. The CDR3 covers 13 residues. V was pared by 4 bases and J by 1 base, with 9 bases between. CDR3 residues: CASSAGQSYEQYF. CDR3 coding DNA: TGTGCCAGCAGCGCCGGGCAGTCCTACGAGCAGTACTTC. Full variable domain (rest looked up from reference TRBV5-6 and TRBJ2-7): DAGVTQSPTHLIKTRGQQVTLRCSPKSGHDTVSWYQQALGQGPQFIFQYYEEEERQRGNFPDRFSGHQFPNYSSELNVNALLLGDSALYLCASSAGQSYEQYFGPGTRLTVT.

This chain's CDR3 is CASSERQITGELFF. Written as DNA, the CDR3 is TGTGCCAGCAGTGAGAGACAAATTACCGGGGAGCTGTTTTTT. This chain connects TRBV2 to TRBJ2-2, with D hard to call. V lost 3 bases to trimming and J lost 5 bases, with 10 bases between them. The CDR3 extends over 14 amino acids. CDR1 is SNHLY, CDR2 FYNNEI, per germline.

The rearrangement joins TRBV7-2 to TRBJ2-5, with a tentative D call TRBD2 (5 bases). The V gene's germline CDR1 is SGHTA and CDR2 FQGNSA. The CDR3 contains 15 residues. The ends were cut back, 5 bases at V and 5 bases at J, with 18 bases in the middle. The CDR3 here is CASSPRLWELETQYF. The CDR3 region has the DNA TGTGCCAGCAGCCCGAGATTATGGGAGTTGGAGACCCAGTACTTC. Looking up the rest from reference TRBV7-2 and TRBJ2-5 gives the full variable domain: GAGVSQSPSNKVTEKGKDVELRCDPISGHTALYWYRQSLGQGLEFLIYFQGNSAPDKSGLPSDRFSAERTGGSVSTLTIQRTQQEDSAVYLCASSPRLWELETQYFGPGTRLLVL.

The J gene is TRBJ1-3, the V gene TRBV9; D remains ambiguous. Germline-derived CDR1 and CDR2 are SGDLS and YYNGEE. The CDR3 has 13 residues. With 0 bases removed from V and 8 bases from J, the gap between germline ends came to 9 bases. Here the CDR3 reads CASSVGDGDTIYF. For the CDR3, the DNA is TGTGCCAGCAGCGTAGGAGACGGGGACACCATATATTTT.

CDR3 in amino acids: CASSQGTGTYSPLHF. The CDR3 DNA follows: TGTGCCAGCAGCCAAGGGACAGGGACGTATTCACCCCTCCACTTT. The chain uses TRBV14 and TRBJ1-6, with TRBD1 matching 8 bases. The CDR3 sequence is 15 residues long. Losses at the gene ends were 1 base for V and 8 bases for J; bases not matched to a gene: 4. Per germline, CDR1 SGHDN and CDR2 FVKESK.